This T cell receptor beta chain was documented in a study of OX40 agonist ivuxolimab in advanced cancers. Any history of autoimmune disease or systemic immunosuppression disqualified patients. Sampled blood was obtained at baseline, cycle 4 day 1, and cycle 7 day 1. The repertoire was sequenced with immunoSEQ multiplex PCR; TCRdb's copy has only in-frame clones and lacks some. The sample yields tens of thousands of clones, roughly 81% seen once. A remark on this clone: The antigen is undetermined.

The CDR3 runs to 14 residues. Germline V gives CDR1 MNHEY, CDR2 SMNVEV (reference sequence). The V end was cut by 6 bases, the J end by 4 bases, with 15 bases between. Study results and caveats: Still undetermined is the antigen specificity of the expanded peripheral T cells. At doses 0.1 to 3.0 mg/kg, CD4+ and CD8+ clones expanded.

This material consisted of CD4+ or CD8+ T cells sorted from blood, taken in a trial of the OX40 agonist ivuxolimab. This TCR derives from an adult with an advanced solid tumor such as melanoma, head and neck, liver or kidney cancer. The J gene is TRBJ1-1, the V gene TRBV27, with a weak D call TRBD1 (5 bases). The CDR3, as DNA: TGTGCCAGCAGCCATGCGCCAGGGACCACTGAAGCTTTCTTT. Residues: CASSHAPGTTEAFF.